The source of this TCR beta chain is a study of blood T cells in healthy people across ages. Study-wide results and caveats: Underestimates were what the diversity estimates from one million T cells were considered to be. PBMCs were not sorted, which prevented a conclusive comparison of naive versus antigen-experienced cells. With donor CMV status unknown, expanded clonotype changes were possibly confounded.

CDR1 and CDR2 (germline): SGDLS, YYNGEE. V shed 5 bases and J 1 base; nucleotides not matched to a gene: 4. The CDR3 sequence is 16 residues long. A second 7 to 11 cycle PCR used barcoded and J-beta primers. Sequencing yielded, for each sample, at least 2.5 million paired-end reads carrying CDR3. TCRdb itself ran the 5' RACE reads through MiXCR, one entry per CDR3 protein. The table has 650,000 or so distinct CDR3 sequences, roughly half seen once; the top ten hold about 13%. As to this clonotype: Its cognate antigen is unknown.

The chain uses TRBV9 and TRBJ2-2; 11 bases align to TRBD2. The sequenced material came from blood. This receptor was identified in a woman of 80 years or more in good health. The CDR3 sequence: CASSHLAGGNTGELFF. As DNA, the CDR3 is TGTGCCAGCAGTCACCTAGCGGGGGGGAACACCGGGGAGCTGTTTTTT.